This T cell receptor beta chain originates from a study of CD8 T cells in Susac syndrome. It was treatment-naive patients with stable or active relapsing-remitting disease who made up the multiple sclerosis controls. RNA totalling about 0.5 to 1 ug underwent reverse transcription with random hexamers. Across 54 Vbeta and 13 Jbeta, TCR beta CDR3 was amplified with immunoSEQ multiplex PCR. TCRdb fed the immunoSEQ multiplex PCR reads into MiXCR, producing one record per CDR3 protein. The sample records 400,000 or so distinct CDR3 sequences, approximately 89% being singletons. The germline V gene has CDR1 MGHRA and CDR2 YSYEKL. V shed 3 bases and J 3 bases; nucleotides not matched to a gene: 5. The CDR3 loop spans 15 amino acids.

Material for sequencing was CD8+ T cells from PBMCs. This chain joins TRBV4-1 and TRBJ2-5; 9 nucleotides align to TRBD2. The sequence was obtained from a human donor with multiple sclerosis. CDR3 in DNA: TGCGCCAGCAGCCATTTAGCGGGAGAAGAAGAGACCCAGTACTTC. It encodes CASSHLAGEEETQYF.